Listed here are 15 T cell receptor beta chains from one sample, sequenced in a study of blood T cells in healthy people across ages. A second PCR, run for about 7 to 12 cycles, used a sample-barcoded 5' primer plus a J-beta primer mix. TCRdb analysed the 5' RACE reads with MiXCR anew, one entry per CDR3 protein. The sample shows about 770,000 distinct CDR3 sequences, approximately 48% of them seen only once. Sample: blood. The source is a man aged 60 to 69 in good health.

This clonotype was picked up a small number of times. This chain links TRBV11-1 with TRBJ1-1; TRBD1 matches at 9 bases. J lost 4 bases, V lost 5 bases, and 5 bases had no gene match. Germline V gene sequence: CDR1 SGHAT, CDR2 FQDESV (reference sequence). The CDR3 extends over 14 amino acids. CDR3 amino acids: CASSPGQGTTEAFF. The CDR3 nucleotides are TGTGCCAGCAGCCCGGGACAGGGTACCACTGAAGCTTTCTTT.

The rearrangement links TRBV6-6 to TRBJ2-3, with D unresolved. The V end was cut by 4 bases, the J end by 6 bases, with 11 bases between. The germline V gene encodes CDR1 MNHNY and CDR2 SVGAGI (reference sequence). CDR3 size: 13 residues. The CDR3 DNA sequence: TGTGCCAGCAGTTTAGAGGTCCCGGATACGCAGTATTTT. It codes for CASSLEVPDTQYF.

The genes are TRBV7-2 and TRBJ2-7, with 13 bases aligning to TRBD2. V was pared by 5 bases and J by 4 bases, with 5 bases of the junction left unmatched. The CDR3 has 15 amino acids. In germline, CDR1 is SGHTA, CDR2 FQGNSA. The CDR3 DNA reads TGTGCCAGCAGCCCTCGACTAGCGGGGGGTTACGAGCAGTACTTC. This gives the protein CASSPRLAGGYEQYF.

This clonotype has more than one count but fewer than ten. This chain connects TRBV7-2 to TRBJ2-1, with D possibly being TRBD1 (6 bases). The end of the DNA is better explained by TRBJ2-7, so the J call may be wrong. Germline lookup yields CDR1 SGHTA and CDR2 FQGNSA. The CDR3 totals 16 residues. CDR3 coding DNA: TGTGCCAGCAGCTTAGCGGGGGCGAGCTCCTACAATGAGCAGTACTTC. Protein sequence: CASSLAGASSYNEQYF.

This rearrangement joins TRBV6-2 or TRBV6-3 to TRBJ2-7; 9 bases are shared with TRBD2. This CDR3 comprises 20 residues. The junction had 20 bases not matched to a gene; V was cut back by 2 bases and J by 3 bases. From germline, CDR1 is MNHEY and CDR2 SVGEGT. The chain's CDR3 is CASSYETSGVRAIMGYEQYF. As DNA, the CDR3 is TGTGCCAGCAGTTACGAGACTAGCGGAGTTCGTGCTATAATGGGCTACGAGCAGTACTTC.

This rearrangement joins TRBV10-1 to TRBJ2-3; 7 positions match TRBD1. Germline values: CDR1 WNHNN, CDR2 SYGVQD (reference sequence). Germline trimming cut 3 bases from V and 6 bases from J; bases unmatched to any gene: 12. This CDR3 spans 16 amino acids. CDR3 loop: CASSDRNRGLLDTQYF. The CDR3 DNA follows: TGCGCCAGCAGTGATAGGAACAGGGGATTATTGGATACGCAGTATTTT.

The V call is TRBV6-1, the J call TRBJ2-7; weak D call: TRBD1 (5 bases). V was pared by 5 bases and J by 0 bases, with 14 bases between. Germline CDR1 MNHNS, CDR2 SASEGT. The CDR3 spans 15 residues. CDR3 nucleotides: TGTGCCAGCAGTAGGCCTGGACACACCTCCTACGAGCAGTACTTC. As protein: CASSRPGHTSYEQYF.

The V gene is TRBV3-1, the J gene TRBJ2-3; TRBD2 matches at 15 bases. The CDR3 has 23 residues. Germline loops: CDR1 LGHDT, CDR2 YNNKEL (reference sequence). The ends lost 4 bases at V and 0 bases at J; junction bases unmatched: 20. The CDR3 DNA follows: TGTGCCAGCAGCCGCGGGATATTCATTTCCGGGACTAGCGGGGGGACTAGCACAGATACGCAGTATTTT. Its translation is CASSRGIFISGTSGGTSTDTQYF.

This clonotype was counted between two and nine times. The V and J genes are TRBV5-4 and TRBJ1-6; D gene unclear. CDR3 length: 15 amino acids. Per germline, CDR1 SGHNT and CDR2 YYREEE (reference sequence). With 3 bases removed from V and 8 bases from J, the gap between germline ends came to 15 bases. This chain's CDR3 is CASSYGPQADSPLHF. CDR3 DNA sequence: TGTGCCAGCAGCTATGGACCTCAGGCGGATTCACCCCTCCACTTT.

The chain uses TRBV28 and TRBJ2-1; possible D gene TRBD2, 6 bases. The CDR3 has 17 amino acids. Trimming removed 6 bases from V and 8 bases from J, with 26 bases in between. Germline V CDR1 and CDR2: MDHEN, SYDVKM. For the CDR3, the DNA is TGTGCCAGCAGACGGTTGAGCCCCGGGACTCTAGGGGATGAGCAGTTCTTC. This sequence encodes CASRRLSPGTLGDEQFF. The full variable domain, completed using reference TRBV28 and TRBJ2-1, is DVKVTQSSRYLVKRTGEKVFLECVQDMDHENMFWYRQDPGLGLRLIYFSYDVKMKEKGDIPEGYSVSREKKERFSLILESASTNQTSMYLCASRRLSPGTLGDEQFFGPGTRLTVL.

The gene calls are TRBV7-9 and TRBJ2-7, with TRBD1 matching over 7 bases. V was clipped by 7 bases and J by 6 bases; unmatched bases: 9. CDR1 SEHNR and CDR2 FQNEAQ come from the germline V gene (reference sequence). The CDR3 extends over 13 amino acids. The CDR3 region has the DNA TGTGCCAGCACCACACCTACAGGGGTCGAGCAGTACTTC. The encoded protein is CASTTPTGVEQYF.

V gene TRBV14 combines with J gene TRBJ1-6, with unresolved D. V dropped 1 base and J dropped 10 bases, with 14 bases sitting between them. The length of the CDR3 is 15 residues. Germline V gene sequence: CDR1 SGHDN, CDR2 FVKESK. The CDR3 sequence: CASSQGGVLGSPLHF. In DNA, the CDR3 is TGTGCCAGCAGCCAAGGGGGAGTCCTAGGGTCACCCCTCCACTTT.

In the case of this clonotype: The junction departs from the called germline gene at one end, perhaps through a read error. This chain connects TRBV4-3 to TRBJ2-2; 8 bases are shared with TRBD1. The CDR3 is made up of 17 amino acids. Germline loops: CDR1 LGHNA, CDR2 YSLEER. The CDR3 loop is CASSQDLSGGRTGELFF. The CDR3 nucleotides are TGCGCTAGCAGCCAAGATCTGTCAGGGGGCCGAACCGGGGAGCTGTTTTTT.

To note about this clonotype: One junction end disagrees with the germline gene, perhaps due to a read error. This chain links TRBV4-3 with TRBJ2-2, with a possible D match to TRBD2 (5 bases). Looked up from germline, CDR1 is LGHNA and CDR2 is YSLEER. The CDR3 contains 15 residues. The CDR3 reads CASSHPSWDTGEPFF. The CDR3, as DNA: TGCGCCAGCAGCCACCCGAGCTGGGATACCGGGGAGCCGTTTTTT.

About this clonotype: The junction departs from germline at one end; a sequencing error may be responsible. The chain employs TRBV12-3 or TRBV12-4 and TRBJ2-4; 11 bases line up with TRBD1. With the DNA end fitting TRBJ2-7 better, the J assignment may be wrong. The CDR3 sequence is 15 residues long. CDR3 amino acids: CAGRSGTGGNYEQYF. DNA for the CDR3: TGTGCCGGCAGATCCGGGACAGGGGGAAACTACGAGCAGTACTTC.